This entry lists 27 T cell receptor beta chains sequenced from one sample in a study of monozygotic twins with inflammatory bowel disease. TCRdb re-called the 5' RACE reads; one entry per CDR3 protein, DNA not given. Its clone listing holds approximately 330,000 distinct CDR3 sequences. Sequencing was performed on blood. The receptors shown here come from a human donor with ulcerative colitis or Crohn's disease, or a healthy co-twin of an affected twin (not recorded which).

The genes are TRBV29-1 and TRBJ1-2; TCRdb lists TRBD1, though no DNA is available to test this call. This CDR3 comprises 13 residues. The V gene's germline CDR1 is SQVTM and CDR2 ANQGSEA. The CDR3 loop reads CSVGQDRNYGYTF.

The chain is built from TRBV12-3 or TRBV12-4 and TRBJ2-1; the TCRdb call, TRBD2, lacks DNA for checking. This CDR3 is 16 amino acids long. CDR3 residues: CASTLSGGRGRDEQFF.

The V call is TRBV19, the J call TRBJ1-2; absent DNA, TCRdb's TRBD1 call cannot be checked. The CDR3 contains 13 residues. Germline V gives CDR1 LNHDA, CDR2 SQIVND (reference sequence). CDR3 sequence reads: CASSSAGNYGYTF.

The genes are TRBV18 and TRBJ1-1; TCRdb picks TRBD1, but there is no DNA to check that call. Germline V gene data show CDR1 as KGHSH and CDR2 as LQKENI. The CDR3 covers 15 residues. The CDR3 here is CASSPFGPGGTEAFF.

The chain has TRBV4-1 and TRBJ2-3; the TCRdb call, TRBD2, lacks DNA for checking. The CDR3 is 18 amino acids. Germline loops: CDR1 MGHRA, CDR2 YSYEKL. The CDR3 sequence: CASSQDPRGGYVSDTQYF.

The chain recombines TRBV20-1 with TRBJ2-1; TCRdb returns TRBD2, unconfirmable since there is no DNA. Germline V gene sequence: CDR1 DFQATT, CDR2 SNEGSKA (reference sequence). The length of the CDR3 is 14 residues. The CDR3 here is CSAYSGSSYNEQFF.

The CDR3: CASRGGTAQPQHF. The chain carries TRBV12-3 or TRBV12-4 and TRBJ1-5. The CDR3 length is 13 residues.

The chain combines TRBV12-3 or TRBV12-4 with TRBJ2-3. The CDR3 covers 14 residues. This CDR3 is CASRSNSNGQTQYF.

The rearrangement links TRBV4-1 to TRBJ2-1; without DNA, the TCRdb call of TRBD2 cannot be checked. Germline V gene sequence: CDR1 MGHRA, CDR2 YSYEKL. CDR3 length: 18 amino acids. CDR3 residues: CASSRIRGDYKSHNEQFF.

The CDR3 sequence: CASSAGDPGNQPQHF. This chain links TRBV13 with TRBJ1-5; TCRdb's D gene call, TRBD1, goes unchecked for lack of DNA. Germline lookup yields CDR1 PRHDT and CDR2 FYEKMQ (reference sequence). CDR3 length equals 15 residues.

V and J are TRBV20-1 and TRBJ1-2. The length of the CDR3 is 11 residues. Germline lookup yields CDR1 DFQATT and CDR2 SNEGSKA (reference sequence). The CDR3 loop is CSATHGYGYTF.

The chain couples TRBV27 to TRBJ2-2; TCRdb selects TRBD1, and the lack of DNA leaves this call unchecked. This CDR3 contains 15 residues. The germline CDR1 and CDR2 sequences are MNHEY and SMNVEV (reference sequence). CDR3 sequence reads: CASRKGVANTGELFF.

CDR3 sequence reads: CSAAEWSEQFF. V and J are TRBV20-1 and TRBJ2-1. The CDR3 is 11 amino acids. Germline-derived CDR1 and CDR2 are DFQATT and SNEGSKA (reference sequence).

V usage is TRBV4-1 and J usage is TRBJ1-5. The V gene's germline CDR1 is MGHRA and CDR2 YSYEKL. The CDR3 runs to 15 residues. Here the CDR3 reads CASSLRAATNQPQHF.

The V call is TRBV6-1, the J call TRBJ1-1; TCRdb reports TRBD1, a call that lacks DNA to check it against. The CDR3 is 13 residues long. CDR1 is MNHNS, CDR2 SASEGT, per germline. The CDR3: CASKPTQGVKAFF.

The chain is built from TRBV10-3 and TRBJ2-3; checking the TCRdb D call of TRBD2 is not possible without DNA. CDR3 length: 15 amino acids. Germline assignment: CDR1 ENHRY and CDR2 SYGVKD. Here the CDR3 reads CAISDGGGIGDTQYF.

V and J are TRBV3-1 and TRBJ2-4; the D call from TCRdb, TRBD1, cannot be confirmed without DNA. The length of the CDR3 is 15 residues. Germline V gives CDR1 LGHDT, CDR2 YNNKEL (reference sequence). CDR3: CASSWTGLAKNIQYF. Together with reference TRBV3-1 and TRBJ2-4, the CDR3 gives the full variable domain: DTAVSQTPKYLVTQMGNDKSIKCEQNLGHDTMYWYKQDSKKFLKIMFSYNNKELIINETVPNRFSPKSPDKAHLNLHINSLELGDSAVYFCASSWTGLAKNIQYFGAGTRLSVL.

CDR3 protein: CSAITLERARPDTQYF. V gene TRBV20-1 combines with J gene TRBJ2-3; TCRdb designates TRBD2, a call that cannot be tested without DNA. Looked up from germline, CDR1 is DFQATT and CDR2 is SNEGSKA (reference sequence). The CDR3 runs 16 residues.

The chain couples TRBV20-1 to TRBJ2-4; as DNA is missing, the TRBD1 call by TCRdb cannot be tested. The CDR3 contains 12 residues. Per germline, CDR1 DFQATT and CDR2 SNEGSKA (reference sequence). CDR3 sequence reads: CSAVQGRYIQYF.

V and J are TRBV20-1 and TRBJ2-7; as DNA is missing, the TRBD1 call by TCRdb cannot be tested. This CDR3 contains 17 residues. Germline CDR1 is DFQATT and CDR2 is SNEGSKA (reference sequence). The CDR3 reads CSAIFPQERAVIYEQYF.

This chain uses TRBV7-8 with TRBJ2-7; the TCRdb call, TRBD1, lacks DNA for checking. In germline, CDR1 is SGHVS, CDR2 FQNEAQ. This CDR3 comprises 16 residues. CDR3 amino acids: CASSFDRERTSYEQYF.

The chain is built from TRBV20-1 and TRBJ1-1. Germline-derived CDR1 and CDR2 are DFQATT and SNEGSKA (reference sequence). The CDR3 length is 14 residues. CDR3 in amino acids: CSATYSSTNTEAFF.

The chain's CDR3 is CASSLASSRQFTDTQYF. This rearrangement joins TRBV5-1 to TRBJ2-3. CDR3 length: 17 residues. Germline V gives CDR1 SGHRS, CDR2 YFSETQ.

The V and J genes are TRBV10-3 and TRBJ1-1. CDR3 size: 11 residues. Per germline, CDR1 ENHRY and CDR2 SYGVKD. The CDR3 loop is CAISEGAEAFF.

The CDR3 reads CAVRTRTDTQYF. The chain links TRBV27 to TRBJ2-3. The CDR3 is made up of 12 amino acids. Germline CDR1 reads MNHEY; CDR2 reads SMNVEV (reference sequence).

V is TRBV12-3 or TRBV12-4 and J is TRBJ2-2. The CDR3 loop spans 15 amino acids. CDR3 sequence: CASSDAYRNTGELFF.

This chain joins TRBV4-1 and TRBJ2-5; TCRdb designates TRBD1, a call that cannot be tested without DNA. Germline CDR1 and CDR2: MGHRA and YSYEKL. The length of the CDR3 is 15 residues. This CDR3 is CASSRTGTPGETQYF.